This T cell receptor (beta chain) is drawn from a study of blood T cell repertoires in COVID-19. Across the study: Samples representing acute and convalescent COVID-19 were sourced from the United States, Italy and Spain. Nucleic acid was either cDNA or gDNA, and it came from T cells, B-cell-depleted T cells, or PBMCs.

Enrolment of Seattle patients took place during active infection, and they were followed longitudinally. The germline gives CDR1 SGHAT, CDR2 FQNNGV. Trimming left V 0 bases short and J 7 bases short, with 12 bases between. CDR3 length: 14 residues. Original data processing: How many nucleated cells were present was estimated from reference gene primer amplification. This table comes from immunoSEQ multiplex PCR, and its TCRdb copy is limited to in-frame clones, with some not included. V and J calls and clone size are copied from that table; D and trimming were computed from the DNA. The sample includes approximately 110,000 clones, approximately 85% of them seen just once.

This sequence was found in an elderly woman with COVID-19, enrolled during active disease. Sequencing used peripheral blood. V and J are TRBV11-2 and TRBJ1-2; D might be TRBD1 (5 bases). CDR3 sequence: CASSLEPSGFGYTF. For the CDR3, the DNA is TGTGCCAGCAGCTTAGAACCATCAGGGTTTGGCTACACCTTC. The variable domain in full, with the rest retrieved from reference TRBV11-2 and TRBJ1-2, is EAGVAQSPRYKIIEKRQSVAFWCNPISGHATLYWYQQILGQGPKLLIQFQNNGVVDDSQLPKDRFSAERLKGVDSTLKIQPAKLEDSAVYLCASSLEPSGFGYTFGSGTRLTVV.